This T cell receptor (beta chain) was captured by sequencing in a study of blood T cell repertoires in COVID-19. Study in general: Collection of acute and convalescent COVID-19 samples took place in the United States, Italy and Spain. PBMCs, B-cell-depleted T cells, or T cells provided the cDNA or gDNA that made up the material.

How the authors handled the data: Amplification of reference gene primers was used by the study to estimate nucleated cell counts. Clones were sequenced by immunoSEQ multiplex PCR, and TCRdb holds only the in-frame ones, with some missing. V and J calls and clone size follow that table, whereas D and trimming were derived from the DNA. The sample records 250,000 to 350,000 clones, around 90% being singletons. Germline CDR1 reads MGHRA; CDR2 reads YSYEKL. The CDR3 totals 14 residues. Trimming cost V 2 bases and J 8 bases, with 16 bases left between them. The chain uses TRBV4-1 and TRBJ2-7; D is undetermined. Input material: peripheral blood. The sequence was obtained from a woman aged 45-60 years who had recovered from COVID-19. The CDR3 region has the DNA TGCGCCAGCAGCCAACCTCGGTCTACCCCACAGCAGTACTTC. It specifies CASSQPRSTPQQYF.